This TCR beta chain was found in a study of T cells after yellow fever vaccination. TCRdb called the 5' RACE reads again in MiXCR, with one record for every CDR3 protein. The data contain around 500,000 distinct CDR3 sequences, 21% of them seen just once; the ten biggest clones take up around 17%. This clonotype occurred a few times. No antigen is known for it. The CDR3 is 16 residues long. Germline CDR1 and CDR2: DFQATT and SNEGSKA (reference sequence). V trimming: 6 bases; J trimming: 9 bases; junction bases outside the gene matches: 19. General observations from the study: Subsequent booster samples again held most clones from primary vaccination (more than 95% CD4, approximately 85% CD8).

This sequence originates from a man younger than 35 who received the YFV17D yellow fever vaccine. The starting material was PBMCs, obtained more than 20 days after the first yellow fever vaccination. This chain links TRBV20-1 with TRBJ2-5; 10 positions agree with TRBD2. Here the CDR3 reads CSAQRGASGGEGAQYF. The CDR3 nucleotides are TGCAGTGCCCAGAGGGGTGCTAGCGGGGGCGAGGGGGCCCAGTACTTC.